The clone carrying this T cell receptor beta chain has a single count. Authors' data handling: Amplification with reference gene primers provided the estimates of nucleated cell counts. Some clones are missing from TCRdb's copy, which holds only in-frame ones; the method was immunoSEQ multiplex PCR. V and J calls plus clone size are reproduced from that table; the DNA served to infer D and trimming. The table lists around 200,000 clones, more than 85% of them singletons, with 1.5% to 2% in the top ten. This entry belongs to a study of blood T cell repertoires in COVID-19. Looking at the study overall: Specimens from acute and convalescent COVID-19 originated in the United States, Italy and Spain. PBMCs, B-cell-depleted T cells, or T cells were the source of the cDNA or gDNA that made up the material.

CDR3 size: 15 residues. Germline V lookup: CDR1 MNHEY, CDR2 SMNVEV (reference sequence). V gave up 6 bases and J gave up 2 bases, with 14 bases separating them. The sample was peripheral blood. The rearrangement uses TRBV27 and TRBJ2-1; the D gene is possibly TRBD1 (6 bases). The receptor was isolated from a man in his forties with active or convalescent COVID-19. The CDR3 nucleotides are TGTGCCAGCAGCCAGACAGGAGGCCCCTACAATGAGCAGTTCTTC. Translated: CASSQTGGPYNEQFF.